This entry lists 26 T cell receptor beta chains sequenced from one sample in a study of blood T cell repertoires in COVID-19. This table comes from immunoSEQ multiplex PCR, and its TCRdb copy is limited to in-frame clones, with some not included. The sample has fewer than 300,000 clones, approximately 91% seen once; the top ten hold 2% to 2.5%. The sequenced sample consisted of peripheral blood. These receptors all stem from a young woman with COVID-19, enrolled during active disease.

V gene TRBV28 combines with J gene TRBJ2-1; a possible D gene is TRBD2 (6 bases). This CDR3 is 14 amino acids long. V dropped 7 bases and J dropped 7 bases, with 17 bases sitting between them. Per germline, CDR1 MDHEN and CDR2 SYDVKM. The chain's CDR3 is CASKPPGGKNEQFF. The CDR3 DNA reads as TGTGCCAGCAAACCACCCGGGGGTAAGAATGAGCAGTTCTTC.

The chain joins TRBV19 to TRBJ2-7, with TRBD1 matching over 10 bases. Trimming removed 10 bases from V and 7 bases from J; junction bases left unmatched: 7. Germline lookup yields CDR1 LNHDA and CDR2 SQIVND (reference sequence). The length of the CDR3 is 12 residues. CDR3 sequence: CATRTGGNEQYF. In DNA form, the CDR3 reads TGTGCCACCCGGACAGGGGGGAATGAGCAGTACTTC.

As regards this clone: The same CDR3 arises from other DNA sequences in this sample as well. This chain uses TRBV19 with TRBJ1-1; D unclear. Germline V gene data show CDR1 as LNHDA and CDR2 as SQIVND (reference sequence). There are 14 residues in the CDR3. Trimming removed 1 base from V and 1 base from J, with 7 bases in between. In nucleotides, the CDR3 is TGTGCCAGTAGTATAGGGAGAGGGAACACTGAAGCTTTCTTT. Translation: CASSIGRGNTEAFF.

The table lists this clone with a few counts. The chain recombines TRBV18 with TRBJ2-2, with 7 bases matching TRBD1. The CDR3 is 15 residues long. V lost 3 bases to trimming and J lost 4 bases; unmatched junction nucleotides: 5. Germline loops: CDR1 KGHSH, CDR2 LQKENI. CDR3 sequence: CASSPWTGGTGELFF. The CDR3 nucleotides are TGTGCCAGCTCACCGTGGACAGGAGGCACCGGGGAGCTGTTTTTT.

V and J are TRBV5-6 and TRBJ2-2; D is ambiguous. V was trimmed by 2 bases and J by 4 bases, leaving 3 bases between them. There are 12 residues in the CDR3. Germline CDR1 and CDR2: SGHDT and YYEEEE. The CDR3: CASSFVTGELFF. The DNA for the CDR3 is TGTGCCAGCAGCTTCGTCACCGGGGAGCTGTTTTTT.

The chain employs TRBV3-1 (or the pseudogene TRBV3-2) and TRBJ2-1; tentatively, D is TRBD2 (6 bases). Germline values: CDR1 LGHDT, CDR2 YNNKEL (reference sequence). Trimming removed 4 bases from V and 0 bases from J, with 22 bases in between. CDR3 length: 19 amino acids. The CDR3 region is CASSRFRDSRRNSYNEQFF. The CDR3 nucleotides read TGTGCCAGCAGCCGCTTCCGGGACTCCCGCCGAAACTCCTACAATGAGCAGTTCTTC.

This sequence joins TRBV5-5 and TRBJ2-7; 8 nucleotides match TRBD1. The CDR3 runs to 14 residues. Germline V CDR1 and CDR2: SGHKS, YYEKEE (reference sequence). After removal of 3 bases from V and 3 bases from J, the junction contained 5 bases not matched to a gene. CDR3 nucleotides: TGTGCCAGCAGCTGGACAGGGTCTTACTACGAGCAGTACTTC. Amino acid sequence: CASSWTGSYYEQYF.

This chain uses TRBV2 with TRBJ2-3; 10 nucleotides match TRBD1. There are 15 residues in the CDR3. V trimming: 5 bases; J trimming: 3 bases; junction bases outside the gene matches: 5. The germline gives CDR1 SNHLY, CDR2 FYNNEI. The DNA for the CDR3 is TGTGCCAGCAGTAAGACAGGGGGCGAGACAGATACGCAGTATTTT. This translates into CASSKTGGETDTQYF.

The chain carries TRBV6-6 and TRBJ1-1, with 7 nucleotides matching TRBD1. This CDR3 region has 16 residues. From germline, CDR1 is MNHNY and CDR2 SVGAGI (reference sequence). Trimming cost V 0 bases and J 3 bases; bases outside gene matches: 7. The CDR3 nucleotides are TGTGCCAGCAGTTACTCGTTCGACAGGGAGGACACTGAAGCTTTCTTT. Translating it yields CASSYSFDREDTEAFF.

This clone was counted once. The chain uses TRBV12-1 and TRBJ2-1; the D segment call TRBD2 is taken from the table without a DNA check. TRBV12-1 constitutes a pseudogene. The CDR3 covers 16 residues. The DNA of the CDR3 is TGTGCCAGCAGCTTTGTTCCTAGCGGGTACTACAATGAGCAGTTCTTC. Its translation: CASSFVPSGYYNEQFF.

The V and J genes are TRBV14 and TRBJ2-7; D unclear. Trimming left V 4 bases short and J 0 bases short, with 7 bases between. This CDR3 has 13 amino acids. Germline loops: CDR1 SGHDN, CDR2 FVKESK. The CDR3, as DNA: TGTGCCAGCAGCCTCGAGAGCTCCTACGAGCAGTACTTC. Amino acid sequence: CASSLESSYEQYF.

The rearrangement links TRBV10-3 to TRBJ2-7; the D gene is possibly TRBD2 (6 bases). Trimming removed 4 bases at V and 7 bases at J, with 11 bases between. Germline V gene data show CDR1 as ENHRY and CDR2 as SYGVKD. This CDR3 comprises 12 residues. The CDR3 DNA reads TGTGCCATCAGTGCCCCGCTAGCGGAGCAGTACTTC. Protein product: CAISAPLAEQYF.

The V call is TRBV2, the J call TRBJ1-2; D is unresolved. CDR1 and CDR2 from the germline V gene are SNHLY and FYNNEI. The CDR3 totals 13 residues. V was pared by 7 bases and J by 6 bases, with 15 bases between. The CDR3 loop is CASKAPLRDGYTF. The CDR3 region has the DNA TGTGCCAGCAAAGCCCCCCTGAGGGATGGCTACACCTTC.

The J gene is TRBJ2-5, the V gene TRBV28; 11 bases are a match to TRBD2. The V and J ends lost 5 bases and 5 bases, in that order; junction bases with no gene match: 7. This CDR3 is 15 amino acids long. Germline lookup yields CDR1 MDHEN and CDR2 SYDVKM. DNA of the CDR3: TGTGCCAGCAGTCCCCCCCCTAGCGGGAGGGAGACCCAGTACTTC. Amino acids: CASSPPPSGRETQYF.

The rearrangement joins TRBV19 to TRBJ2-1; D may be TRBD2 (6 bases). Looked up from germline, CDR1 is LNHDA and CDR2 is SQIVND (reference sequence). Trimming cost V 6 bases and J 12 bases, with 24 bases left between them. The CDR3 spans 15 residues. CDR3 in DNA: TGTGCCAGTAGCTCCCGAGCAGGCTGGGGGGTTAGGCAGTTCTTC. Translating it yields CASSSRAGWGVRQFF.

The chain employs TRBV28 and TRBJ1-4; the D gene is possibly TRBD1 (5 bases). The CDR3 extends over 13 amino acids. V was clipped by 8 bases and J by 5 bases, with 12 bases between them. Per germline, CDR1 MDHEN and CDR2 SYDVKM. DNA for the CDR3: TGTGCCAGCCTTGACAGCAGAAATGAAAAACTGTTTTTT. Protein product: CASLDSRNEKLFF. Based on the CDR3 plus reference TRBV28 and TRBJ1-4, the full variable domain is DVKVTQSSRYLVKRTGEKVFLECVQDMDHENMFWYRQDPGLGLRLIYFSYDVKMKEKGDIPEGYSVSREKKERFSLILESASTNQTSMYLCASLDSRNEKLFFGSGTQLSVL.

This clone was seen only once. The rearrangement uses TRBV5-1 and TRBJ2-1; 13 nucleotides align to TRBD2. V lost 3 bases, J lost 3 bases, and 6 bases stayed unmatched. The CDR3 is 17 residues long. Germline values: CDR1 SGHRS, CDR2 YFSETQ. CDR3 amino acids: CASSWTSGSLSYNEQFF. DNA of the CDR3: TGCGCCAGCAGCTGGACTAGCGGGAGCTTAAGCTACAATGAGCAGTTCTTC.

The chain recombines TRBV5-6 with TRBJ1-2, with 10 bases that match TRBD1. The V gene end was trimmed by 4 bases and the J gene end by 5 bases; junction bases not matched to a gene: 5. The CDR3 has 14 amino acids. CDR1 and CDR2 from the germline V gene are SGHDT and YYEEEE. This CDR3 is CASSPGQGRYGYTF. DNA of the CDR3: TGTGCCAGCAGCCCGGGACAGGGGCGGTATGGCTACACCTTC.

This clone has at least ten counts. V and J are TRBV4-2 and TRBJ2-2, with 10 bases that match TRBD2. V lost 1 base, J lost 4 bases, and 0 bases stayed unmatched. The CDR3 length is 15 residues. Germline assignment: CDR1 LGHNA and CDR2 YNFKEQ. This CDR3 is CASSQGLAGTGELFF. CDR3 nucleotides: TGTGCCAGCAGCCAAGGACTAGCGGGCACCGGGGAGCTGTTTTTT.

The V gene is TRBV7-2, the J gene TRBJ1-2, with D unresolved. Trimming took 5 bases from V and 4 from J, leaving 29 bases between them. Germline CDR1 SGHTA, CDR2 FQGNSA. The CDR3 contains 19 residues. The CDR3, as DNA: TGTGCCAGCAGCCCCACCTGGCGATCCCAACTAGTCCCTGCCTATGGCTACACCTTC. This gives the protein CASSPTWRSQLVPAYGYTF. Full variable domain (remainder filled in from reference TRBV7-2 and TRBJ1-2): GAGVSQSPSNKVTEKGKDVELRCDPISGHTALYWYRQSLGQGLEFLIYFQGNSAPDKSGLPSDRFSAERTGGSVSTLTIQRTQQEDSAVYLCASSPTWRSQLVPAYGYTFGSGTRLTVV.

V usage is TRBV4-2 and J usage is TRBJ2-1; TRBD2 aligns across 10 bases. CDR3 length equals 17 residues. V dropped 0 bases and J dropped 6; count of bases not matched to a gene: 8. Germline V gives CDR1 LGHNA, CDR2 YNFKEQ. The CDR3 DNA follows: TGTGCCAGCAGCCAAGAGTATCGGCTAGCGGGAGTCAATGAGCAGTTCTTC. Translating gives CASSQEYRLAGVNEQFF.

The chain is built from TRBV24-1 and TRBJ2-1; 8 positions match TRBD1. This CDR3 contains 15 residues. The V segment lost 5 bases and the J segment 4 bases; nucleotides outside the gene matches: 6. Germline values: CDR1 KGHDR, CDR2 SFDVKD. For the CDR3, the DNA is TGTGCCACCAGTGGGTTCGACAGGGGATACAATGAGCAGTTCTTC. Its translation: CATSGFDRGYNEQFF.

The J gene is TRBJ2-1, the V gene TRBV19; 7 bases align to TRBD1. After removal of 5 bases from V and 0 bases from J, the junction contained 4 bases not matched to a gene. The CDR3 totals 15 residues. Germline lookup yields CDR1 LNHDA and CDR2 SQIVND (reference sequence). Here the CDR3 reads CASSYSGGSYNEQFF. DNA for the CDR3: TGTGCCAGTAGTTATTCAGGGGGCTCCTACAATGAGCAGTTCTTC.

The J gene is TRBJ2-2, the V gene TRBV24-1, with 8 bases lining up with TRBD1. In germline, CDR1 is KGHDR, CDR2 SFDVKD. This CDR3 contains 16 residues. J lost 7 bases, V lost 1 base, and 7 bases had no gene match. CDR3 region: CATSDFQKTGVGELFF. Written as DNA, the CDR3 is TGTGCCACCAGTGATTTTCAAAAGACAGGGGTCGGGGAGCTGTTTTTT.

This rearrangement joins TRBV2 to TRBJ1-5; D is undetermined. The germline gives CDR1 SNHLY, CDR2 FYNNEI. Trimming shortened V by 3 bases and J by 1 base, and 7 bases separated the two germline ends. The CDR3 spans 14 residues. CDR3 coding DNA: TGTGCCAGCAGTGAGATCGGGAGCAATCAGCCCCAGCATTTT. Translating gives CASSEIGSNQPQHF. The full variable domain, with the rest looked up from reference TRBV2 and TRBJ1-5, is EPEVTQTPSHQVTQMGQEVILRCVPISNHLYFYWYRQILGQKVEFLVSFYNNEISEKSEIFDDQFSVERPDGSNFTLKIRSTKLEDSAMYFCASSEIGSNQPQHFGDGTRLSIL.

This rearrangement joins TRBV2 to TRBJ2-5, with 11 bases identical to TRBD2. Germline V gene data show CDR1 as SNHLY and CDR2 as FYNNEI. This CDR3 spans 14 amino acids. V lost 4 bases, J lost 2 bases, and 0 bases stayed unmatched. CDR3 loop: CASSGLAGQETQYF. The DNA of the CDR3 is TGTGCCAGCAGTGGACTAGCGGGGCAAGAGACCCAGTACTTC.